This TCR beta chain was profiled in a study of shared clonotypes between healthy human individuals. This clone was seen just once. CDR1 and CDR2 (germline): LNHDA, SQIVND (reference sequence). The CDR3 loop spans 16 amino acids. J was trimmed by 2 bases and V by 4 bases; bases with no gene match: 8. Data came from immunoSEQ multiplex PCR; TCRdb stores just in-frame clones and leaves some out. The sample gives 2 million to 2.5 million clones, about 92% of which show up once; under 0.45% is in the top ten. This clonotype was sampled from a man aged 18 to 30 in good health. Some clones in this sample may be carry-over from other donors' samples. The sequenced sample consisted of naive CD4+ T cells from PBMCs. Subset: CD45RA+ positively selected. This rearrangement joins TRBV19 to TRBJ1-3, with 7 nucleotides matching TRBD1. The CDR3 DNA sequence: TGTGCCAGTAGTACAGGAGGAGGGGGCACTGGAAACACCATATATTTT. This gives the protein CASSTGGGGTGNTIYF.